This T cell receptor beta chain was obtained from a study of blood T cells in healthy people across ages. Together with a sample-barcoded 5' primer, a J-beta primer mix was included in a second PCR lasting roughly 6 to 12 cycles. TCRdb reprocessed the 5' RACE reads via MiXCR and lists one record per CDR3 protein. The table includes 850,000 to 1,000,000 distinct CDR3 sequences, 45% to 50% detected once. No fewer than 6 micrograms of total RNA were isolated from every sample. Source material: blood. The sequence derives from a man under 40 in good health.

CDR3 sequence: CASSLGGKYEQYF. CDR3 nucleotides: TGTGCCAGCAGCTTGGGCGGAAAGTACGAGCAGTACTTC. The chain links TRBV7-6 to TRBJ2-7; D uncertain. V was pared by 3 bases and J by 4 bases, with 10 bases between. Germline CDR1 is SGHVS and CDR2 is FNYEAQ. The CDR3 totals 13 residues. The complete variable domain, with remaining parts taken from reference TRBV7-6 and TRBJ2-7, reads GAGVSQSPRYKVTKRGQDVALRCDPISGHVSLYWYRQALGQGPEFLTYFNYEAQQDKSGLPNDRFSAERPEGSISTLTIQRTEQRDSAMYRCASSLGGKYEQYFGPGTRLTVT.